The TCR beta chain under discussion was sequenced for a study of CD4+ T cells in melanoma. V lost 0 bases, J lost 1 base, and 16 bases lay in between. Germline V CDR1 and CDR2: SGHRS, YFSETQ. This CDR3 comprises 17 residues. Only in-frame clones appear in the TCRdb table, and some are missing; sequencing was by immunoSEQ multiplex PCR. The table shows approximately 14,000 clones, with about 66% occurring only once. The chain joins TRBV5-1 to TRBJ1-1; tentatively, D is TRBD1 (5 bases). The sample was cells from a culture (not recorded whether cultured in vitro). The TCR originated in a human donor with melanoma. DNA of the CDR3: TGCGCCAGCAGCTTGGCCCGGGGGGGTCGGACGAACACTGAAGCTTTCTTT. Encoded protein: CASSLARGGRTNTEAFF.